The sequence of this T cell receptor beta chain was determined in a study of blood T cell repertoires in COVID-19. Study-level information: Collection of acute and convalescent COVID-19 samples took place in the United States, Italy and Spain.

Produced via immunoSEQ multiplex PCR; TCRdb's table is partial and in-frame only. Among roughly 180,000 clones listed, roughly 80% were seen once. This CDR3 region has 13 residues. The ends were cut back, 4 bases at V and 7 bases at J, with 13 bases in the middle. Germline V lookup: CDR1 LGHDT, CDR2 YNNKEL (reference sequence). V is TRBV3-1 (or the pseudogene TRBV3-2) and J is TRBJ1-1; the D is unclear. What was sequenced was PBMCs or T cells enriched from blood (not recorded which). The clonotype comes from a woman between 40 and 50 years old with acute COVID-19. The CDR3 loop reads CASSLFGSFEAFF. CDR3 in DNA: TGTGCCAGCAGCCTTTTCGGGAGCTTTGAAGCTTTCTTT.